The clone carrying this T cell receptor beta chain was counted many times. As yet, its antigen is unknown. V was trimmed by 6 bases and J by 2 bases, leaving 20 bases between them. Germline CDR1 MNHEY, CDR2 SVGEGT. The CDR3 consists of 16 residues. RNA transcripts were the template, and TCR beta CDR3 regions were amplified from them. First-round RT-PCR employed HTBI primers, with a second-round multiplex PCR after it. Each CDR3 protein is one row after TCRdb ran MiXCR on the multiplex PCR reads. The sample includes about 390,000 distinct CDR3 sequences, about 18% of them seen just once. The data are from a study of Graves' ophthalmopathy and Graves' hyperthyroidism. Whole-study results and caveats: As the model predicted ophthalmopathy progression, it achieved a sensitivity of around 71% and a specificity of approximately 72%. The majority of expanded thyroid clonotypes above 0.001 frequency also occurred in blood.

Other autoimmune diseases, uncontrolled infections, pregnancy or lactation ruled patients out of participation. Isolation of PBMCs was performed using 10 ml of fresh peripheral blood. Material for sequencing was peripheral blood. This sequence was found in an adult woman with stable Graves' hyperthyroidism. The chain is built from TRBV6-2 or TRBV6-3 and TRBJ2-7; no firm D call. The DNA of the CDR3 is TGTGCCAGCAGAGGTGTAGTTTCAGCGAGGACCTACGAGCAGTACTTC. Translation: CASRGVVSARTYEQYF.